This TCR beta chain was captured in a study of T-cell memory formation after mild COVID-19 (dated by TCRdb to the early 2020s). Some background on the complete study: Most TCR sequence clusters were specific to one of the two donors. In a couple of donors, T-cell clones that expanded and contracted after mild COVID-19 were tracked by sequencing TCRalpha and TCRbeta repertoires over time. The cohort was made up of two young adult volunteers, one female and one male, who were previously healthy. Study-wide conclusions, independent of this receptor: Only a couple of mild cases were covered in the study, and larger cohorts including severe cases with pre-infection samples were considered necessary. Clones contracting from day 15 to 85 had balanced CD4/CD8 phenotypes, while a second wave expanding from day 15 to 37 was biased towards CD4+. The detection of some responding clones in pre-infection memory suggests that pre-existing cross-reactive memory T cells joined the SARS-CoV-2 response. Contracting CD4+ clones were located mainly in the CM and EM memory subsets, whereas CD8+ clones were found to be enriched in EMRA. SARS-CoV-2 specificity was not confirmed for the second-wave clones peaking on day 37.

Ficoll-Paque density gradient centrifugation was the method used to isolate PBMCs. The sample was run on an Illumina NovaSeq 6000. cDNA libraries for TCRalpha and TCRbeta were prepared by 5'RACE using constant-segment primers, with sample barcodes and unique molecular identifiers added. Trizol reagent was used to extract RNA from every sample. Libraries were amplified in two PCR steps, with a second sample barcode and Illumina TruSeq adapters added in the second step. Libraries were sequenced on an Illumina NovaSeq with 2 x 150 bp paired-end reads. Under the source paper's analysis protocol: The reads were demultiplexed and collapsed into UMI-guided consensus sequences using migec v1.2.7. Using mixcr v2.1.11, UMI consensuses were aligned to TRA and TRB V and J templates and then assembled into clonotypes. Clonotypes were classified as expanded or contracted when called significant by both edgeR and NoisET, with noise models trained on biological replicates. For edgeR calls, the thresholds were a false discovery rate-adjusted p below 0.01 and a log2 fold-change of 1. As an exploratory analysis of dynamics, max-normalized trajectories of the 1000 most abundant clonotypes were examined by PCA with hierarchical clustering. The CD4 or CD8 phenotype of responding clones was assigned using the separately sequenced CD4+ and CD8+ repertoires. TCRdb ran its own pipeline on the public reads, namely fastp trimming at Q25 and MiXCR clone calling, and kept in-frame beta chains. CDR3 protein duplicates are merged, each entry listing the most common genes and DNA. Here the V and J calls rest on TCRdb's processing, not on the authors' analysis. This sample comprises about 440,000 distinct CDR3 sequences, around 20% of them detected only once. 8.4% of the sample is taken by the ten largest.

CDR1 is given as SGHRS and CDR2 as YFSETQ, both from the germline V gene. Trimming removed 0 bases from V and 0 bases from J; the gene matches leave 6 bases unexplained. The CDR3 sequence holds 16 residues, the cysteine and phenylalanine included. The DNA shown is the 48-base CDR3, in frame from base 1. As concerns this clonotype: Its antigen is currently not known. No base qualities exist here, and no much larger clone lies one base off it.

The clonotype comes from an adult woman who had mild COVID-19 (a few samples of this study predate the infection). The sample titles of this study are shuffled in the database, so cell type and time point are left out; the donor was told from shared clones. The source material was PBMCs or a T cell subset sorted from them (not recorded which). The chain uses TRBV5-1 and TRBJ2-7; 7 nucleotides in the junction match TRBD2. Read as DNA, the sequence is TGCGCCAGCAGCTTGGAAAGGGACTACTTCTCCTACGAGCAGTACTTC. Its amino acids are CASSLERDYFSYEQYF.